This T cell receptor (beta chain) was captured by sequencing in a study of breast tumors, draining lymph nodes, adjacent tissues. Study-wide results and caveats: The data were judged consistent with most tumor T cells coming from lymph node and expanding in tumor. The lymph node origin of tumor T cells was framed as consistent with a hypothesis, not demonstrated. Compared with lymph nodes, tumors were less diverse; compared with nontumor tissue, more. Compared with basal-like, luminal-like tumors shared significantly more repertoire with nontumor tissue.

This CDR3 is 17 amino acids long. V was clipped by 5 bases and J by 4 bases; unmatched bases: 13. Germline V lookup: CDR1 MNHNY, CDR2 SVGAGI (reference sequence). TCRdb independently ran MiXCR on the multiplex PCR reads; one entry per CDR3 protein. The sample shows 150,000 to 250,000 distinct CDR3 sequences, around a third of them seen only once. Samples came from axillary lymph nodes draining the breast cancer. On this clonotype itself: Its antigen remains unknown. A read error may explain this, as a much larger clone is one base away.

The sequence was collected from a female donor with breast cancer. Some clones in this sample may be carry-over from other donors' samples. The sample consisted of axillary lymph node tissue. The V gene is TRBV6-6, the J gene TRBJ2-3; 9 positions match TRBD2. CDR3 coding DNA: TGTGCCAGCAGTCCTCGCTTTAGCGGGGGCGGAGCAGATACGCAGTATTTT. Protein product: CASSPRFSGGGADTQYF.